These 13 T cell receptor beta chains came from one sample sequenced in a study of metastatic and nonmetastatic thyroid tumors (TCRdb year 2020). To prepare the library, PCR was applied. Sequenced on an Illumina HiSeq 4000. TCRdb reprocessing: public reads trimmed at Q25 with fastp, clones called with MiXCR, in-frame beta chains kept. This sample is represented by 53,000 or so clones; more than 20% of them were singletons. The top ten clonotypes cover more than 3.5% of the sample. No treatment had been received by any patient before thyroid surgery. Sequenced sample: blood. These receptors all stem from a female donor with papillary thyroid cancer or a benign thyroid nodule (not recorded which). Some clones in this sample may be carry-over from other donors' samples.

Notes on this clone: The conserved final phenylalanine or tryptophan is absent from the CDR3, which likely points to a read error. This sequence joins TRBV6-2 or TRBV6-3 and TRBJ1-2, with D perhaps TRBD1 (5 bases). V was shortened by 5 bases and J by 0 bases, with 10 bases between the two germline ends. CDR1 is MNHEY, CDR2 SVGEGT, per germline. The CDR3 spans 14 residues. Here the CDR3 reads CASSAVTANYGYTL. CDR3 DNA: TGTGCCAGCAGTGCCGTGACAGCTAACTATGGCTACACCCTC.

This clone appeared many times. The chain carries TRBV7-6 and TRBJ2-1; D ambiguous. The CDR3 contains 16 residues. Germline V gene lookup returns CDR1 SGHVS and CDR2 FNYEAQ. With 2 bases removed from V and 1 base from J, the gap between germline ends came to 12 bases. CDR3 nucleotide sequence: TGTGCCAGCAGCTTATCATGGGGTAGTTCCTACAATGAGCAGTTCTTC. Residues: CASSLSWGSSYNEQFF.

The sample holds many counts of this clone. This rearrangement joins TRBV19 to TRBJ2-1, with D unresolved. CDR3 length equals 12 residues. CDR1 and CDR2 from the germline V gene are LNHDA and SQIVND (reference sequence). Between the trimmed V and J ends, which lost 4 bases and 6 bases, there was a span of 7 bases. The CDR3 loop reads CASSNFLNEQFF. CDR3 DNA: TGTGCCAGTAGTAATTTTCTCAATGAGCAGTTCTTC.

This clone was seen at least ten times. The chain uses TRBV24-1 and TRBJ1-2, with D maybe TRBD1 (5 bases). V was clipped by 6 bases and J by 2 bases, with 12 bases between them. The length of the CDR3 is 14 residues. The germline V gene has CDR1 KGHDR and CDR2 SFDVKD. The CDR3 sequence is CATSQAGRNYGYTF. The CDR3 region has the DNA TGTGCCACCAGTCAGGCAGGGCGGAACTATGGCTACACCTTC.

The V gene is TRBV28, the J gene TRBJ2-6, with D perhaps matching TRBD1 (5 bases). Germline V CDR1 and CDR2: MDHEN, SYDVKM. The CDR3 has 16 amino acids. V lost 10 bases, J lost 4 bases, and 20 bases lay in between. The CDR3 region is CAISLFGASGANVLTF. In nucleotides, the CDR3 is TGTGCCATTAGTTTATTTGGGGCGTCAGGGGCCAACGTCCTGACTTTC.

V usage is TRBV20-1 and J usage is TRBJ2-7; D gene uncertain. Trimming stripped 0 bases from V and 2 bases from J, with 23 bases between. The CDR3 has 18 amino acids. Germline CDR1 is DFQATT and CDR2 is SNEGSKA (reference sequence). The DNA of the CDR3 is TGCAGTGCTAGAGATGGGGTTGGTGTTGATCGGTCCCCCTACGAGCAGTACTTC. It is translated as CSARDGVGVDRSPYEQYF.

The CDR3 nucleotides are TGCAGTGCTAGAGACGCCGGTGCTACGGGAGGTCTCGAGACCCAGTACTTC. Translating it yields CSARDAGATGGLETQYF. This chain uses TRBV20-1 with TRBJ2-5; 7 bases match TRBD2. CDR1 and CDR2 from the germline V gene are DFQATT and SNEGSKA (reference sequence). The CDR3 has 17 amino acids. Trimming removed 0 bases from V and 5 bases from J; junction bases left unmatched: 15.

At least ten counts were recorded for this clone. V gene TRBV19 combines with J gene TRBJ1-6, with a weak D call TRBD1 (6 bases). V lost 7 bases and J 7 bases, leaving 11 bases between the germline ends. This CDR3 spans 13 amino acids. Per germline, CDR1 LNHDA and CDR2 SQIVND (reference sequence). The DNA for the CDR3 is TGTGCCAGTAAAGGGGGGGGGAATTCACCCCTCCACTTT. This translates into CASKGGGNSPLHF.

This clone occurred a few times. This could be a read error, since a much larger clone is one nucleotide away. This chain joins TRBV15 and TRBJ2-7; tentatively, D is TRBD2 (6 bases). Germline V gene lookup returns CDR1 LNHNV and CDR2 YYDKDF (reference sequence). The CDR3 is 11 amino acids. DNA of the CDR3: TGTGTCACCAGCAGACTCGGGGGGCAGTACTTC. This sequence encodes CVTSRLGGQYF.

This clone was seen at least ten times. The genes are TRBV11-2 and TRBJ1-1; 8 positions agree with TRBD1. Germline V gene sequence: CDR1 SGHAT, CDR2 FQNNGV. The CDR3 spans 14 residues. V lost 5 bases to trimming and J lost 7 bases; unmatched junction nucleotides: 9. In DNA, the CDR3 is TGTGCCAGCAGCCCAGGACAGGGAGTGGGTGAAGCTTTCTTT. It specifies CASSPGQGVGEAFF.

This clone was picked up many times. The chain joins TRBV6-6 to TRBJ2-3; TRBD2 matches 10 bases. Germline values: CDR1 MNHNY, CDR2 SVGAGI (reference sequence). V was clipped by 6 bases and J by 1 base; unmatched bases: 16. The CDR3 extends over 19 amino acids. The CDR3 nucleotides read TGTGCCAGCAGAAGACGGCTAGCGGGGGCCCCAGGGGGCACAGATACGCAGTATTTT. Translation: CASRRRLAGAPGGTDTQYF.

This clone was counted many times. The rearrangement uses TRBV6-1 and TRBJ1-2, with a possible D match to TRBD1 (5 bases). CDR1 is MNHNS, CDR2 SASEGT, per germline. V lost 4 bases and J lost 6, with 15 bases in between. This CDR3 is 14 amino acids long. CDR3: CASSARGLSNGYTF. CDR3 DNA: TGTGCCAGCAGTGCACGGGGACTGAGCAATGGCTACACCTTC.

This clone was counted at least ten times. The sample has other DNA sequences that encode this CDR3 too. The CDR3 here is CASSSWDLQGDTQYF. The CDR3 bases are TGTGCCAGCAGTTCCTGGGACTTACAGGGGGATACGCAGTATTTT. The chain has TRBV27 and TRBJ2-3; possibly TRBD1 for D (7 bases). The CDR3 contains 15 residues. The germline V gene has CDR1 MNHEY and CDR2 SMNVEV (reference sequence). Trimming shortened V by 4 bases and J by 6 bases, and 17 bases separated the two germline ends.